These 23 T cell receptor beta chains originate from one sample sequenced in a study of blood T cell repertoires in COVID-19. TCRdb's copy holds only in-frame clones and misses some; the assay was immunoSEQ multiplex PCR. This table has around 150,000 clones, around 87% appearing once. The sample taken for sequencing was peripheral blood. These receptors all stem from a woman aged 60 to 75 with active COVID-19.

This clone showed up just a few times. The chain combines TRBV25-1 with TRBJ2-7; the D is unclear. The germline gives CDR1 MGHDK, CDR2 SYGVNS. CDR3 size: 12 residues. Between the trimmed V and J ends, which lost 3 bases and 2 bases, there was a span of 5 bases. This CDR3 reads CASSDRAYEQYF. The DNA of the CDR3 is TGTGCCAGCAGTGATCGGGCCTACGAGCAGTACTTC.

The rearrangement uses TRBV19 and TRBJ2-7; TRBD2 might be the D (5 bases). Germline lookup yields CDR1 LNHDA and CDR2 SQIVND (reference sequence). The CDR3 sequence is 15 residues long. Trimming took 9 bases from V and 2 from J, leaving 20 bases between them. This CDR3 is CASRPQAEGTYEQYF. The CDR3 bases are TGTGCCAGCCGCCCCCAAGCCGAGGGCACCTACGAGCAGTACTTC.

The V gene is TRBV28, the J gene TRBJ1-1, with no clear D. CDR3 length: 11 amino acids. Germline-derived CDR1 and CDR2 are MDHEN and SYDVKM. The V end lost 8 bases, the J end lost 5 bases, and 9 bases lay between the germline ends. The CDR3 DNA reads as TGTGCCAGCGGTGCGAGGACTGAAGCTTTCTTT. It yields the protein CASGARTEAFF.

The chain employs TRBV27 and TRBJ2-2; 7 bases map to TRBD1. V was pared by 3 bases and J by 2 bases, with 3 bases of the junction left unmatched. The CDR3 runs 15 residues. Germline V gives CDR1 MNHEY, CDR2 SMNVEV (reference sequence). CDR3 sequence (DNA): TGTGCCAGCAGTTTGGGACAGTTAAACACCGGGGAGCTGTTTTTT. Its translation: CASSLGQLNTGELFF.

The V gene is TRBV7-2, the J gene TRBJ1-4, with D unresolved. The CDR3 has 16 amino acids. From germline, CDR1 is SGHTA and CDR2 FQGNSA. Deletions cut 0 bases from V and 7 bases from J, with 15 bases between. The DNA of the CDR3 is TGTGCCAGCAGCTTAGCCTGGACTCTGTCAGGTGAAAAACTGTTTTTT. It encodes CASSLAWTLSGEKLFF.

This chain joins TRBV6-5 and TRBJ2-1, with D tentatively TRBD1 (6 bases). This CDR3 comprises 15 residues. Trimming left V 5 bases short and J 2 bases short, with 13 bases between. Germline V CDR1 and CDR2: MNHEY, SVGAGI. CDR3 DNA sequence: TGTGCCAGCAGTCTTCAGGACAGTACCTACAATGAGCAGTTCTTC. Protein product: CASSLQDSTYNEQFF.

This rearrangement joins TRBV7-3 to TRBJ2-2; 8 nucleotides match TRBD2. The CDR3 extends over 16 amino acids. CDR1 SGHTA and CDR2 FQGTGA come from the germline V gene. The V gene end was trimmed by 2 bases and the J gene end by 0 bases; junction bases not matched to a gene: 2. The DNA of the CDR3 is TGTGCCAGCAGCTTACATAGCGGGGCGAACACCGGGGAGCTGTTTTTT. Translated: CASSLHSGANTGELFF.

J is TRBJ1-2 and V is TRBV3-1 (or the pseudogene TRBV3-2), with 10 bases fitting TRBD1. V shed 4 bases and J 8 bases; nucleotides not matched to a gene: 10. The CDR3 spans 15 residues. Germline V lookup: CDR1 LGHDT, CDR2 YNNKEL (reference sequence). Here the CDR3 reads CASSPRQGALSGYTF. Written as DNA, the CDR3 is TGTGCCAGCAGCCCGCGACAGGGGGCTCTTAGCGGCTACACCTTC.

The chain employs TRBV4-3 and TRBJ1-2, with a possible D match to TRBD1 (5 bases). Trimming left V 1 base short and J 2 bases short, with 8 bases between. Germline assignment: CDR1 LGHNA and CDR2 YSLEER. The CDR3 runs to 14 residues. As DNA, the CDR3 is TGCGCCAGCAGCCAAGCACAGGTCAACTATGGCTACACCTTC. Translated: CASSQAQVNYGYTF.

The chain has TRBV5-1 and TRBJ1-5; D may be TRBD1 (5 bases). The CDR3 consists of 15 residues. The ends were cut back, 0 bases at V and 3 bases at J, with 10 bases in the middle. Germline V lookup: CDR1 SGHRS, CDR2 YFSETQ. DNA of the CDR3: TGCGCCAGCAGCTTGGGGGGGAGGATCAATCAGCCCCAGCATTTT. As protein: CASSLGGRINQPQHF.

The J gene is TRBJ1-2, the V gene TRBV6-2 or TRBV6-3, with 9 bases aligning to TRBD1. The germline V gene encodes CDR1 MNHEY and CDR2 SVGEGT. The V segment lost 0 bases and the J segment 6 bases; nucleotides outside the gene matches: 2. This CDR3 has 14 residues. CDR3 amino acids: CASSYSGQGNGYTF. In nucleotides, the CDR3 is TGTGCCAGCAGTTACTCGGGACAGGGAAATGGCTACACCTTC.

In its sample, this clone was seen a few times. The chain recombines TRBV4-2 with TRBJ2-1; D may be TRBD2 (6 bases). V lost 3 bases and J 5 bases, leaving 14 bases between the germline ends. There are 15 residues in the CDR3. CDR1 and CDR2 from the germline V gene are LGHNA and YNFKEQ. CDR3 in amino acids: CASSQGGTKNNEQFF. The CDR3 coding sequence is TGTGCCAGCAGCCAGGGCGGGACGAAAAACAATGAGCAGTTCTTC.

This sequence joins TRBV5-6 and TRBJ2-1, with 7 nucleotides matching TRBD1. The CDR3 covers 15 residues. V shed 5 bases, J shed 2 bases, and the junction held 7 bases outside the gene matches. CDR1 and CDR2 from the germline V gene are SGHDT and YYEEEE. The CDR3 bases are TGTGCCAGCAGTCCACAGGGGATACCCTACAATGAGCAGTTCTTC. Encoded protein: CASSPQGIPYNEQFF.

The chain couples TRBV2 to TRBJ2-7; TRBD2 matches at 7 bases. Trimming took 5 bases from V and 4 from J; bases not matched to a gene: 2. The CDR3 spans 12 residues. The germline CDR1 and CDR2 sequences are SNHLY and FYNNEI. The CDR3 protein is CASSSGMYEQYF. CDR3 coding DNA: TGTGCCAGCAGTAGCGGGATGTACGAGCAGTACTTC.

The chain is built from TRBV5-1 and TRBJ1-6, with D unresolved. Per germline, CDR1 SGHRS and CDR2 YFSETQ. Trimming removed 0 bases at V and 8 bases at J, with 3 bases between. This CDR3 spans 12 amino acids. CDR3 in DNA: TGCGCCAGCAGCTTGGCGGATTCACCCCTCCACTTT. Translation: CASSLADSPLHF.

The chain has TRBV9 and TRBJ2-2; 7 nucleotides align to TRBD1. With V trimmed by 2 bases and J by 5 bases, 3 bases remained unmatched. This CDR3 spans 14 amino acids. Germline V gene data show CDR1 as SGDLS and CDR2 as YYNGEE. The CDR3 sequence is CASSVPTGTGELFF. DNA for the CDR3: TGTGCCAGCAGCGTCCCGACAGGGACCGGGGAGCTGTTTTTT.

The chain carries TRBV30 and TRBJ1-2; TRBD1 agrees at 7 bases. Germline V gene sequence: CDR1 GTSNPN, CDR2 SVGIG (reference sequence). The CDR3 has 17 amino acids. The J segment lost 4 bases and the V segment lost 6 bases, leaving 20 bases of the junction unmatched. CDR3 region: CACVSKEGAGAGYGYTF. The CDR3 nucleotides read TGTGCCTGTGTCTCCAAGGAGGGGGCTGGGGCAGGCTATGGCTACACCTTC.

The chain carries TRBV10-1 and TRBJ2-4; D perhaps matches TRBD2 (6 bases). Trimming pared 2 bases from V and 0 bases from J, leaving 14 bases between. The CDR3 totals 17 residues. Germline CDR1 and CDR2: WNHNN and SYGVQD (reference sequence). The CDR3 loop is CASSEGLRALAKNIQYF. The CDR3 DNA reads TGCGCCAGCAGTGAGGGACTACGTGCCTTAGCCAAAAACATTCAGTACTTC.

The chain employs TRBV7-2 and TRBJ2-1; the match to TRBD2 covers 7 bases. Germline V lookup: CDR1 SGHTA, CDR2 FQGNSA. The CDR3 is made up of 14 amino acids. J lost 8 bases, V lost 1 base, and 5 bases had no gene match. CDR3 loop: CASSLEGREHEQFF. The CDR3 coding sequence is TGTGCCAGCAGCTTAGAGGGGCGGGAGCATGAGCAGTTCTTC.

J is TRBJ1-2 and V is TRBV27; TRBD1 matches at 9 bases. The CDR3 runs 16 residues. V lost 5 bases and J lost 2; bases outside the gene matches: 9. Germline CDR1 is MNHEY and CDR2 is SMNVEV (reference sequence). The CDR3 here is CASSPQVGTGNYGYTF. In nucleotides, the CDR3 is TGTGCCAGCAGTCCACAGGTCGGGACAGGGAACTATGGCTACACCTTC.

The V call is TRBV27, the J call TRBJ2-7, with 7 bases that match TRBD2. Trimming cost V 5 bases and J 0 bases; bases outside gene matches: 4. In germline, CDR1 is MNHEY, CDR2 SMNVEV (reference sequence). The CDR3 length is 14 residues. CDR3 sequence: CASSRTRSSYEQYF. CDR3 coding DNA: TGTGCCAGCAGTCGGACTAGAAGCTCCTACGAGCAGTACTTC.

The rearrangement links TRBV24-1 to TRBJ1-6; weak D call: TRBD1 (6 bases). Germline CDR1 KGHDR, CDR2 SFDVKD. Trimming removed 2 bases at V and 7 bases at J, with 11 bases between. CDR3 length equals 15 residues. The CDR3 reads CATSDSRGANSPLHF. The CDR3 coding sequence is TGTGCCACCAGTGATTCCCGGGGGGCCAATTCACCCCTCCACTTT.

This clone was detected once. The V and J genes are TRBV2 and TRBJ2-3; 8 bases are a match to TRBD2. The germline CDR1 and CDR2 sequences are SNHLY and FYNNEI. The CDR3 runs 14 residues. Trimming took 8 bases from V and 0 from J; bases not matched to a gene: 4. The CDR3 coding sequence is TGTGCCAGCGTTCTAGCGGGTAGCACAGATACGCAGTATTTT. This codes for CASVLAGSTDTQYF.